This TCR beta chain appears in the sequencing data of a study of shared clonotypes between healthy human individuals. The study, taken as a whole, reports: Sampling involved blood alone; tissue repertoires likely differ.

On this clone: Antigen unknown.

Every donor, a Caucasian adult, lived in Nashville, Tennessee. There are 15 residues in the CDR3. From germline, CDR1 is SGDLS and CDR2 YYNGEE. Trimming removed 3 bases from V and 6 bases from J; junction bases left unmatched: 5. A deep-level run was used for the assay. Ten immunoSEQ deep assay plates held the unsorted PBMC DNA. Method: immunoSEQ multiplex PCR; TCRdb's copy keeps in-frame clones and lacks some. Of over 400,000 clones in the sample, around four fifths were seen once. The receptor's source is a woman aged 40 to 50 in good health. Some clones in this sample may be carry-over from other donors' samples. Sequenced input: PBMCs. The V call is TRBV9, the J call TRBJ2-1, with 11 bases matching TRBD2. CDR3 in DNA: TGTGCCAGCAGCGCCACTAGCGGGAGTCGCAATGAGCAGTTCTTC. Translation: CASSATSGSRNEQFF.